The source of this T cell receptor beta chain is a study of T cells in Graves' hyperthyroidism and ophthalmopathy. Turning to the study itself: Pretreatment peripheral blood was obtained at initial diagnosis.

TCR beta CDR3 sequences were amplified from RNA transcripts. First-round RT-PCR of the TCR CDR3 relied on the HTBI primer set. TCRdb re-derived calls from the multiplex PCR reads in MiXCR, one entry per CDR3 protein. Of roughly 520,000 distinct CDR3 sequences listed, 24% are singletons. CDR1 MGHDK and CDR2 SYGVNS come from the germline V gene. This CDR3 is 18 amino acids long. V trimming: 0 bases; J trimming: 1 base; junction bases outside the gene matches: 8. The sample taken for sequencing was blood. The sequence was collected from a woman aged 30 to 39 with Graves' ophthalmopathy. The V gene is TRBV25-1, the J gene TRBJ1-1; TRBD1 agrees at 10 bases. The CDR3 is CASSEYARQGAENTEAFF. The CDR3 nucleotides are TGTGCCAGCAGTGAATATGCTAGACAGGGGGCGGAGAACACTGAAGCTTTCTTT.